This T cell receptor (beta chain) is drawn from a study of CXCR3-negative and CXCR3-positive naive CD8 T cells. General study points: Naive subsets displayed similar surface CD5, and TCR strength was inferred from TRB CDR3 properties.

The libraries of TRB cDNA were constructed through 5' RACE using UMI labels. TCRdb reprocessed the 5' RACE reads, keeping one entry per CDR3 protein, no DNA. With around 140,000 distinct CDR3 sequences in the sample, the ten largest clones hold about 0.44%. As for this clonotype: The antigen remains undetermined.

This TCR derives from a human donor in good health. Some clones in this sample may be carry-over from other donors' samples. Sequencing was carried out using naive CXCR3- CD8+ T cells from blood. Noted subset: CD45RO-CCR7+CD27+CD95- naive CD8+ T cells lacking CXCR3 (TNR3-).

CDR3 protein: CASTSDGKDYNEQFF. V gene TRBV12-3 or TRBV12-4 combines with J gene TRBJ2-1; the TCRdb D gene call, TRBD1, has no DNA to confirm it. This CDR3 comprises 15 residues.